This passage covers 5 T cell receptor beta chains from one sample sequenced in a study of blood T cells in healthy people across ages. A second PCR, run for roughly 7 to 11 cycles, used a sample-barcoded 5' primer plus a J-beta primer mix. TCRdb re-derived calls from the 5' RACE reads in MiXCR, one entry per CDR3 protein. Of approximately 820,000 distinct CDR3 sequences detected, around 43% appear once; the ten largest clones hold roughly 19%. Sequencing was carried out using blood. The origin of the receptors is a man in his 60s in good health.

This clonotype was observed a few times. The chain couples TRBV4-3 to TRBJ2-3; 7 bases are a match to TRBD2. Germline loops: CDR1 LGHNA, CDR2 YSLEER. The ends lost 6 bases at V and 10 bases at J; junction bases unmatched: 16. This CDR3 has 15 residues. The chain's CDR3 is CASRSVAAAREAQYF. Written as DNA, the CDR3 is TGCGCCAGCAGATCGGTCGCGGCGGCCCGGGAGGCGCAGTATTTT.

This chain joins TRBV20-1 and TRBJ1-1, with D unclear. The germline V and J ends were trimmed by 6 bases and 8 bases, with 19 bases remaining between them. CDR1 is DFQATT and CDR2 is SNEGSKA in the germline V gene (reference sequence). The CDR3 runs 13 residues. The CDR3 spells CSARTLSTLEAFF. CDR3 in DNA: TGCAGTGCGAGGACCCTTAGTACACTGGAAGCTTTCTTT.

The V call is TRBV25-1, the J call TRBJ1-2; TRBD1 matches at 11 bases. Per germline, CDR1 MGHDK and CDR2 SYGVNS. Losses at the gene ends were 8 bases for V and 9 bases for J; bases not matched to a gene: 11. The CDR3 totals 14 residues. CDR3 in amino acids: CASSRTGGSPSYTF. CDR3 in DNA: TGTGCCAGCTCCCGGACAGGGGGCAGCCCTAGCTACACCTTC.

The chain joins TRBV11-1 to TRBJ2-1; D is unclear. CDR1 SGHAT and CDR2 FQDESV come from the germline V gene (reference sequence). Deletions cut 4 bases from V and 8 bases from J, with 18 bases between. The CDR3 runs to 15 residues. The CDR3 DNA reads TGTGCCAGCAGCTCAAACCCGGGCCCCCGGGATGAGCAGTTCTTC. This encodes CASSSNPGPRDEQFF.

This clonotype was observed a handful of times. The gene calls are TRBV20-1 and TRBJ2-3; 8 bases map to TRBD1. There are 19 residues in the CDR3. Germline lookup yields CDR1 DFQATT and CDR2 SNEGSKA (reference sequence). CDR3 sequence reads: CSSKNLWDRTYTSTDTQYF. DNA of the CDR3: TGCAGCTCCAAGAATCTGTGGGACAGGACGTACACTAGCACAGATACGCAGTATTTT.